The clone carrying this TCR beta chain occurred a few times. Its antigen remains unidentified. V was clipped by 6 bases and J by 3 bases; unmatched bases: 5. Germline values: CDR1 MDHEN, CDR2 SYDVKM. The CDR3 length is 14 residues. This sample is part of a study of spatial heterogeneity in lung cancer. Overall study: A unique TCR and UMI combination showed up more than ten times in raw reads, on average. Study-level findings and limits: Mutation tallies in tumors tracked expanded intratumoral alpha and beta TCR counts.

MiXCR, applied by TCRdb to the 5' RACE reads, yields one record per CDR3 protein. This table holds about 100,000 distinct CDR3 sequences, about 4.4% found once. The time point: sample taken at primary tumor resection. Around 68 TRACERx patients with early, untreated non-small cell lung cancer donated samples. The chain recombines TRBV28 with TRBJ2-1; TRBD1 aligns across 7 bases. The specimen was lung tumor tissue, collected at surgery. This receptor was identified in a male donor with early-stage non-small cell lung cancer. The CDR3 DNA reads as TGTGCCAGCAGACCGGGACAGAACTACAATGAGCAGTTCTTC. Its translation: CASRPGQNYNEQFF. Using reference TRBV28 and TRBJ2-1 for the parts outside the CDR3, the full variable domain is DVKVTQSSRYLVKRTGEKVFLECVQDMDHENMFWYRQDPGLGLRLIYFSYDVKMKEKGDIPEGYSVSREKKERFSLILESASTNQTSMYLCASRPGQNYNEQFFGPGTRLTVL.